The sequence of this TCR beta chain was determined in a study of lymphopenia after photon versus proton radiotherapy. Overall study findings and caveats: Photon-treated patients lost naive T cells and TCR diversity; proton-treated stayed stable.

TCRdb's copy holds only in-frame clones and misses some; the assay was immunoSEQ multiplex PCR. Of tens of thousands of clones listed, approximately 84% are singletons. The CDR3 spans 13 residues. The V gene lost 2 bases and the J gene lost 4 bases, with 9 bases spanning the gap. CDR1 and CDR2 from the germline V gene are SNHLY and FYNNEI. To note about this clone: Its target is unknown.

This clonotype was obtained from a man aged 55 to 69 with pancreatic cancer. This chain links TRBV2 with TRBJ2-7, with D tentatively TRBD2 (6 bases). Sequenced here: peripheral blood, sampled from a patient treated with proton-based radiotherapy. For the CDR3, the DNA is TGTGCCAGCAGTGAACAGAGCGGGTACGAGCAGTACTTC. Its translation is CASSEQSGYEQYF. The entire variable domain, with the rest obtained from reference TRBV2 and TRBJ2-7, is as follows: EPEVTQTPSHQVTQMGQEVILRCVPISNHLYFYWYRQILGQKVEFLVSFYNNEISEKSEIFDDQFSVERPDGSNFTLKIRSTKLEDSAMYFCASSEQSGYEQYFGPGTRLTVT.